A single sample is the source of the 8 T cell receptor beta chains below, sequenced in a study of cytomegalovirus exposure and HLA in healthy donors. Produced via immunoSEQ multiplex PCR; TCRdb's table is partial and in-frame only. The sample holds around 60,000 clones, about 95% seen once. The sample comprised PBMCs. All receptors come from a woman in her late teens or twenties in good health and CMV-seropositive.

The rearrangement joins TRBV5-5 to TRBJ2-2, with 8 bases identical to TRBD2. Germline CDR1 SGHKS, CDR2 YYEKEE (reference sequence). The CDR3 is 18 amino acids. The V and J ends lost 2 bases and 3 bases, in that order; junction bases with no gene match: 12. In DNA, the CDR3 is TGTGCCAGCAGCTTCCGGCCGGTGGCGGGGGGATACACCGGGGAGCTGTTTTTT. It codes for CASSFRPVAGGYTGELFF.

For the CDR3, the DNA is TGTGCCAGCAGTTCAGCCCGGGGCACAGATACGCAGTATTTT. This encodes CASSSARGTDTQYF. The V and J genes are TRBV6-5 and TRBJ2-3; no clear D gene. This CDR3 contains 14 residues. CDR1 MNHEY and CDR2 SVGAGI come from the germline V gene. The V end lost 4 bases, the J end lost 1 base, and 9 bases lay between the germline ends.

The chain joins TRBV5-1 to TRBJ2-7; D is ambiguous. CDR1 is SGHRS and CDR2 is YFSETQ in the germline V gene. Trimming stripped 1 base from V and 6 bases from J, with 8 bases between. CDR3 length: 12 amino acids. CDR3 sequence (DNA): TGCGCCAGCAGCTTGAACTCGCGCGAGCAGTACTTC. This encodes CASSLNSREQYF.

The rearrangement links TRBV9 to TRBJ2-7; D possibly corresponds to TRBD2 (7 bases). This CDR3 is built from 15 residues. V was pared by 4 bases and J by 4 bases, with 18 bases between. The germline V gene encodes CDR1 SGDLS and CDR2 YYNGEE. CDR3 DNA sequence: TGTGCCAGCAGCCCCCCCGGGGGGCGAGAGTACGAGCAGTACTTC. Amino acid sequence: CASSPPGGREYEQYF.

The chain recombines TRBV7-3 with TRBJ2-7; 12 bases map to TRBD2. The V gene end was trimmed by 1 base and the J gene end by 3 bases; junction bases not matched to a gene: 7. Germline assignment: CDR1 SGHTA and CDR2 FQGTGA. The CDR3 covers 17 residues. This chain's CDR3 is CASSLNTGLAGNYEQYF. The CDR3, as DNA: TGTGCCAGCAGCTTAAACACCGGACTAGCGGGAAACTACGAGCAGTACTTC.

This clone was seen only a few times. This rearrangement joins TRBV19 to TRBJ2-5; 7 bases match TRBD1. The CDR3 has 13 amino acids. The junction had 3 bases not matched to a gene; V was cut back by 4 bases and J by 4 bases. Per germline, CDR1 LNHDA and CDR2 SQIVND (reference sequence). CDR3 nucleotides: TGTGCCAGTAGTAACACAGGGGCAGAGACCCAGTACTTC. Its translation: CASSNTGAETQYF.

In the case of this clone: The junction shows a germline mismatch at one end, possibly a read error. The chain uses TRBV19 and TRBJ1-2, with no clear D. The CDR3 covers 10 residues. The germline V gene encodes CDR1 LNHDA and CDR2 SQIVND (reference sequence). The CDR3 here is CASGMGGYTF. The CDR3 DNA is TGTGCCAGTGGTATGGGCGGCTACACCTTC.

This chain uses TRBV5-1 with TRBJ1-2, with D possibly being TRBD1 (6 bases). This CDR3 contains 17 residues. In germline, CDR1 is SGHRS, CDR2 YFSETQ. V lost 5 bases and J 0 bases, leaving 20 bases between the germline ends. For the CDR3, the DNA is TGCGCCAGCAGTTCCTCCGGTAGGGGGTATGCTAACTATGGCTACACCTTC. Amino acid sequence: CASSSSGRGYANYGYTF.